This T cell receptor beta chain derives from a study of T cell repertoires in cytomegalovirus infection. About the research overall: Public TCR beta signature analysis indicated the presence of both CMV infection and matching HLA type. General study findings and limits: HLA-C-restricted, CMV-specific TCR beta clonotypes were dominant ex vivo.

Germline V gene data show CDR1 as SQVTM and CDR2 as ANQGSEA. CDR3 length equals 17 residues. Trimming cost V 1 base and J 0 bases; bases outside gene matches: 3. With regard to this clonotype: The target antigen is unknown.

TCRdb itself ran the reads through MiXCR, one entry per CDR3 protein. This sample has about 600,000 distinct CDR3 sequences, with more than 20% found just once. This clonotype originated in a human donor in good health (CMV status not recorded). Some clones in this sample may be carry-over from other donors' samples. Material for sequencing was CD8+ T cells from PBMCs. The chain joins TRBV29-1 to TRBJ2-1, with 13 bases lining up with TRBD2. CDR3 nucleotides: TGCAGCGTTGAAGGACTAGCGGGGGGAAGCTCCTACAATGAGCAGTTCTTC. Protein: CSVEGLAGGSSYNEQFF.